This TCR beta chain comes out of a study of blood T cells in healthy people across ages. The second PCR ran about 6 to 11 cycles with a sample-barcoded 5' primer and J-beta primers. TCRdb called the 5' RACE reads again in MiXCR, with one record for every CDR3 protein. The sample shows about 570,000 distinct CDR3 sequences, about 26% of them seen only once. Deletions cut 6 bases from V and 3 bases from J, with 10 bases between. Germline lookup yields CDR1 SGDLS and CDR2 YYNGEE. The CDR3 runs to 13 residues. This clonotype was observed a handful of times. Sequencing was performed on blood. The genes are TRBV9 and TRBJ2-1; D gene uncertain. The origin of this receptor is a woman in her seventies in good health. This CDR3 is CASNTEGYNEQFF. In DNA, the CDR3 is TGTGCCAGCAACACGGAAGGCTACAATGAGCAGTTCTTC.